This TCR beta chain is drawn from a study of cytomegalovirus exposure and HLA in healthy donors (dated by TCRdb to 2017 to 2019). Looking at the study overall: In an earlier analysis of 587 of the donors, 250 to 300 Gb of sequence data and just under 120 million unique TCR beta sequences from 150 million to 200 million T cells were reported. The genetic ancestry cluster associated with self-reported Caucasian donors included 80% to 90% of the approximately 400 genotyped donors. To study patterns of TCR occurrence, a later analysis re-analyzed previously published TCR beta repertoires from 600 to 750 donors and added high-resolution HLA genotyping. An earlier analysis of several hundred of the donors applied high-throughput TCR beta sequencing to assess whether each TCR beta V gene segment acted as functional or pseudogenic. Among some 410 genotyped donors of the cohort, an average of about 240,000 unique TCR beta nucleotide sequences were sequenced per donor, roughly 20% of them non-productive. Rather than drawing on any new phenotypic data, the later analysis identified candidate immune exposures from TCR beta sequences and the way those sequences occurred across donors. HLA typing covered class I and class II loci at four-digit resolution. A later genetic analysis took genome-wide SNP genotypes for about 65% of the 666 donors and used that subset as a discovery cohort. The study was designed to test whether signatures of past pathogen exposure could be identified by cataloging public T cell receptors. Typing coverage varied by locus: roughly 629-640 donors for A, B, C, DRB1 and DQB1; more than 500 for DQA1; approximately 610 for DPA1; under 490 for DPB1. Every discovery cohort repertoire had been produced on one sequencing platform. Using immunosequencing, the study profiled T cell repertoires from around 680 subjects and related those repertoires to cytomegalovirus serostatus. An early release that covered roughly 600 HLA-typed donors contained around 300 gigabases of sequencing data and 85 million to 100 million unique TCR sequences. Four to six DR-DQ haplotypes were handled as single units for association and clustering, since linkage in the cohort was strong. Donor age, sex, ethnicity and CMV serostatus were collected together with the repertoire data. The study combined high-throughput TCR immunosequencing, statistical association of individual TCRs with disease status, and machine learning to predict cytomegalovirus infection status. Along with the roughly 610-subject first cohort, a separate validation cohort of over a hundred different subjects was used.

The paper's findings and limits, for the study overall: Compared with equally common non-associated chains, HLA-associated TCR beta chains in a later analysis were more clonally expanded and had lower generation probabilities. Specific HLA alleles were associated with 15,000 to 20,000 TCR beta sequences at a false discovery rate of 0.05 in a later analysis. Because the 87-base-pair reads could not distinguish some IMGT-functional V segments, including TRBV6-2 and TRBV6-3, those segments were excluded. CMV serostatus was the only immune exposure information available for the cohort. The presence/absence analyses assumed that sequencing depth was roughly uniform across donors, and that assumption may not be true. Compared with the 666-donor mean, donors in an Asian-associated ancestry cluster had fewer N-insertions in productive TCRs, according to a later genetic analysis. Several of the top co-occurrence clusters appeared to be linked to parvovirus B19, influenza, CMV and Epstein-Barr virus, according to a later analysis. The study listed 164 TCR beta chains as associated with cytomegalovirus. According to the authors, the approach could potentially be generalized to other disease states and immunological phenotypes. This cohort had only TCR beta chains sequenced, and the lack of alpha or paired-chain data limited which features could be detected. Correlated functional status among segregating V segments might be attributable to linkage disequilibrium, but an unknown experimental factor could not be ruled out. A further reported finding was that TCR beta sequences accurately predicted the HLA-A and HLA-B alleles for most subjects in the first cohort. A later analysis found that most CMV-associated TCR beta chains appeared HLA-restricted, with HLA associations seemingly driven largely by CMV exposure. An earlier analysis of some 590 of the donors showed that most TCR beta V segments appeared in productive rearrangements either about 87% or about 30% of the time, which broadly matched IMGT annotations. Three of the identified cytomegalovirus-associated TCR beta chains were confirmed in vitro to be specific for cytomegalovirus antigens. The sequencing pipeline was judged likely to have produced a cluster of highly shared sequence variants as a technical artifact. Because HLA typing was unavailable for some donors at each locus, only the typed subset was used in association tests. Over 15 rarely observed V segments, including chromosome 9 orphons, were excluded from the earlier analysis of several hundred of the donors because counts were too low. The classifier was reported to diagnose cytomegalovirus status with high specificity and sensitivity in both the original and validation cohorts. Most TCR sequences were observed very rarely across donors, whereas some public TCRs were present in many individuals. In a later analysis, TCR association rates were found to vary across HLA loci, with the most associated TCRs seen for DRB1 alleles and the fewest for HLA-C alleles. In a later genetic analysis, a missense DCLRE1C variant was associated with V-gene and J-gene trimming of TCR beta chains, and the association was replicated in an independent cohort. When HLA alleles, especially DR and DQ, strongly co-occurred, TCR associations were difficult to assign to individual alleles.

Points on this clone: It has no known antigen specificity. No base qualities exist here, and no much larger clone lies one base off it.

The cohort comprised some 730 healthy bone marrow donors. At the time of sampling, every cohort member was nominally healthy, though immune exposures that went unrecorded were likely present. The donor was CMV seronegative and was included in the group of a few hundred seronegative cohort members. A peripheral blood sample was collected from each donor, and TCR beta sequencing was performed on peripheral blood mononuclear cells. Genomic DNA was extracted from the blood cell samples with the Qiagen DNeasy Blood Extraction Kit. From a lookup of the germline V gene (reference sequence), CDR1 and CDR2 are GTSNPN and SVGIG. The CDR3 contains 12 residues, cysteine and phenylalanine counted. Only the CDR3 DNA stays, 36 bases, in frame from base 1. The germline ends are 7 bases apart after V is trimmed by 1 base and J by 6 bases. The method was the immunoSEQ multiplex PCR assay. A mixture of 60 forward primers for TCR Vbeta segments and 13 reverse primers for TCR Jbeta segments was used in the multiplex PCR. The CDR3 region of rearranged TCR beta genes was amplified from genomic DNA with a multiplex PCR assay. The amplified TCR beta libraries were sequenced on the Illumina HiSeq System as 87-base-pair reads. In the original analysis: A later analysis counted about 80 million unique TCR beta chains across the 666 repertoires, and some 11 million of these chains were shared by at least two donors. A nearest-neighbor algorithm error-corrected the raw reads and collapsed the reads into unique sequences, merging closely related sequences to remove PCR and sequencing errors. V, D and J gene segments were assigned by aligning CDR3 sequences to IMGT reference sequences. For a sequence to be retained, a match of at least six nucleotides to both a V gene segment and a J gene segment was required. Rearrangements were called productive when the CDR3 lacked stop codons and stayed in frame with V and J; all others were non-productive. Following IMGT convention, CDR3 was defined as the stretch from the second conserved V-encoded cysteine to the conserved J-encoded phenylalanine. In an earlier analysis of roughly 610 of the donors, sequences lacking an unambiguous match to a single V gene segment were excluded. In an earlier analysis of approximately 610 of the donors, V segments were called functional above 56.7% productive rearrangements and were called segregating when the between-donor standard deviation exceeded 5%. To diagnose cytomegalovirus status from the catalog of TCR beta chain sequences, a statistical classification framework was built. V and J gene assignment, in a later analysis, came from comparing TCR nucleotide sequences with IMGT/GENE-DB human TR gene sequences. Using the TCRdist pipeline, a later analysis assigned CDR3 sequences along with most-parsimonious VDJ recombination scenarios. In a later analysis, each TCR beta chain was defined by its CDR3 amino acid sequence together with its V-gene family, and reads lacking a unique V-gene family were excluded. As a way to deal with suspected cross-contamination and a sequencing artifact, a later analysis dropped approximately 570 nucleotide sequences that were highly shared and had low generation probability. For each public chain, a later analysis derived a clonal expansion index from normalized ranks of inferred template counts within each repertoire. In a later analysis, generation probabilities were computed with a VDJ recombination model fitted to out-of-frame rearrangements, and the resulting probabilities were checked against IGoR. In a later analysis, hypergeometric tests were used to score TCR-TCR, TCR-HLA and TCR-CMV co-occurrence, with a repertoire-size bias correction applied to TCR pairs. In a later analysis, false discovery rates were estimated by permuting HLA or CMV assignments 20 times. A later analysis grouped co-occurring TCRs with DBSCAN, adding TCRdist sequence similarity when clustering within HLA-allele-positive subsets. Repertoires with fewer than 30,000 or more than 120,000 public chains, plus five repertoires with anomalous nucleotide sharing, were excluded from co-occurrence clustering. As stored in TCRdb, this immuneACCESS dataset retains in-frame rearrangements with V and J assigned. A fraction of the clones does not appear; measured against another copy, unresolved V genes explain less than half of the discrepancy, and the remainder lacks a known reason. The DNA gave D and trimming, while V, J and clone size come from that table. For this sample the table gives 99,000 or so clones, of which around 15% were detected only once. Roughly 0.8% of the sample belongs to the ten largest clones.

This sequence uses TRBV30 and TRBJ1-5; TRBD1 could be the D gene, as 5 bases match. The receptor was derived from a female donor in good health and CMV-seronegative. The sample comprised PBMCs. The DNA sequence is as follows: TGTGCCTGGAGTGGGGGGGGTCAGCCCCAGCATTTT. Its product reads: CAWSGGGQPQHF.